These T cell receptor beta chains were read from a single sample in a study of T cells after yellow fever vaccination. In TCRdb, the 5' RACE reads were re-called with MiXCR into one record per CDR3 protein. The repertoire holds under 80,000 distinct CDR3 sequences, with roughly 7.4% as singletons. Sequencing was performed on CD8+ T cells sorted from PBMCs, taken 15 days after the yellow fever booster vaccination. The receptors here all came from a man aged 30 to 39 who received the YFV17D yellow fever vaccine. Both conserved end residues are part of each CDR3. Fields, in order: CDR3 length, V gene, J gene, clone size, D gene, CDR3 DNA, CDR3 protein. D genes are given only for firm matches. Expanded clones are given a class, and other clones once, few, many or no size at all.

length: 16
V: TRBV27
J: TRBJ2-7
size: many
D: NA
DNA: TGTGCCAGCAGTCCGTGGACAGCCGAGTCGATCTACGAGCAGTACTTC
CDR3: CASSPWTAESIYEQYF

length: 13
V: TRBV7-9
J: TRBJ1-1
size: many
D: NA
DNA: TGTGCCAGCAGCTTTGGGCGGGGGGATGAAGCTTTCTTT
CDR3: CASSFGRGDEAFF

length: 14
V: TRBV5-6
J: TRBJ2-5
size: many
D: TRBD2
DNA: TGTGCCAGCAGCTTACTAGCGGGAGCTGAGACCCAGTACTTC
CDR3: CASSLLAGAETQYF

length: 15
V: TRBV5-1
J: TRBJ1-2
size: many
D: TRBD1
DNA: TGCGCCAGCAGCTGGGACAGGGGAACCGTCCTGGGCTACACCTTC
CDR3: CASSWDRGTVLGYTF

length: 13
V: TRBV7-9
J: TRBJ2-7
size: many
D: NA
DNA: TGTGCCAGCAGCTTAGAAGCGGAGTACGAGCAGTACTTC
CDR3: CASSLEAEYEQYF

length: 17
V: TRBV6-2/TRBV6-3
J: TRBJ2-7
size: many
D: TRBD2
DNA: TGTGCCAGCAGTTACTCGGTCGGGACTAGCGGGACCTACGAGCAGTACTTC
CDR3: CASSYSVGTSGTYEQYF

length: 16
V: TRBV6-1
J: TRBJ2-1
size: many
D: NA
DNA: TGTGCCAGCAGTCCAAACGGAGAGGAGTTGGGATTTGAGCAGTTCTTC
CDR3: CASSPNGEELGFEQFF

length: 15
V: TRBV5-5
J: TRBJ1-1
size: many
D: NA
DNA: TGTGCCAGCAGGCCTTGGGAAGGTTCGAGCACTGAAGCTTTCTTT
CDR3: CASRPWEGSSTEAFF

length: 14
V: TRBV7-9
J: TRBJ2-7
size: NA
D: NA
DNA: TGTGCCAGCAGCCCTCCAGGGAAAAACTACGAGCAGTACTTC
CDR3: CASSPPGKNYEQYF

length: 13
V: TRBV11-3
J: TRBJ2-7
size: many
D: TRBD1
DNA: TGTGCCAGCAGCGACGGGACAGCCTACGAGCAGTACTTC
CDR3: CASSDGTAYEQYF

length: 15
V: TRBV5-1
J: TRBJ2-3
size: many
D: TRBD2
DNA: TGCGCCAGCAGCTTGGAACTAGCGGGCACAGATACGCAGTATTTT
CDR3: CASSLELAGTDTQYF

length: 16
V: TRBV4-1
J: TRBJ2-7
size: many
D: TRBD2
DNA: TGCGCCAGCAGCCAAGATCCGAGCGGGGGGGCCTACGAGCAGTACTTC
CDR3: CASSQDPSGGAYEQYF

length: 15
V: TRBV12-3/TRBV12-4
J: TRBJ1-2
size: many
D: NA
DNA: TGTGCCAGCACCCAGGCAGGGTTCAATAACTATGGCTACACCTTC
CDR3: CASTQAGFNNYGYTF

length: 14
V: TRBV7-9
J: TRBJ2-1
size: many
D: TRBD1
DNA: TGTGCCAGCAGCACCCCGGGACAGTCCAATGAGCAGTTCTTC
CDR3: CASSTPGQSNEQFF

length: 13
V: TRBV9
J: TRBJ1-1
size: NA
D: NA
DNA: TGTGCCAGCAGCGTAGAGAGAGGGGGGGAAGCTTTCTTT
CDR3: CASSVERGGEAFF

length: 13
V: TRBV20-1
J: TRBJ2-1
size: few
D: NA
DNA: TGCAGTGCTAGAGTACTAGTGGGCAATGAGCAGTTCTTC
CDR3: CSARVLVGNEQFF

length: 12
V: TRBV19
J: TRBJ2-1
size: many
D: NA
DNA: TGTGCCAGTAGTGCTGACTTGGCTGAGCAGTTCTTC
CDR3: CASSADLAEQFF

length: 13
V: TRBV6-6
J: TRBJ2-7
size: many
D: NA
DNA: TGTGCCAGCAGTGACAGTCGAGCCGCCGAGCAGTACTTC
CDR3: CASSDSRAAEQYF

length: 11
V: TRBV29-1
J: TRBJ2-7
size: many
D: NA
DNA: TGCAGCGTAGTAACAGGGTACGAGCAGTACTTC
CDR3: CSVVTGYEQYF

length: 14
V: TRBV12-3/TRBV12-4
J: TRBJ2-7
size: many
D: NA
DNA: TGTGCCAGCAGCCACCAGACTGGGTCCTACGAGCAGTACTTC
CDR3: CASSHQTGSYEQYF